Detailed here is one T cell receptor (beta chain). The data belong to a study of control samples from healthy donors and cancer patients. Clones were read by immunoSEQ multiplex PCR, and TCRdb kept only the in-frame ones, dropping some. The sample shows approximately 99,000 clones, around 80% of them seen only once. The source is a man younger than 30 in good health. The specimen sequenced was blood.

Here the CDR3 reads CASTVSNTIYF. CDR3 sequence (DNA): TGTGCCAGCACCGTGTCCAACACCATATATTTT. The chain has TRBV7-9 and TRBJ1-3; D not certain. The CDR3 loop spans 11 amino acids. Per germline, CDR1 SEHNR and CDR2 FQNEAQ (reference sequence). V gave up 7 bases and J gave up 7 bases, with 8 bases separating them. The whole variable domain, filled in from reference TRBV7-9 and TRBJ1-3, reads DTGVSQNPRHKITKRGQNVTFRCDPISEHNRLYWYRQTLGQGPEFLTYFQNEAQLEKSRLLSDRFSAERPKGSFSTLEIQRTEQGDSAMYLCASTVSNTIYFGEGSWLTVV.